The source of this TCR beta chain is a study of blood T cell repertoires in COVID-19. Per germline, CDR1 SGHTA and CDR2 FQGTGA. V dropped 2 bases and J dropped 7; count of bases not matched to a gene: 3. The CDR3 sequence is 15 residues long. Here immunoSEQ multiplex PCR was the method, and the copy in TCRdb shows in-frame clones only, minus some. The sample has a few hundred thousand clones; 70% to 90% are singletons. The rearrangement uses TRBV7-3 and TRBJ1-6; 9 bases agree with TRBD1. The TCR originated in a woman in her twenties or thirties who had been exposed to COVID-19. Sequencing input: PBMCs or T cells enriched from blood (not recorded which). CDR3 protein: CASSLGQGSNSPLHF. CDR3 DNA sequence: TGTGCCAGCAGCTTAGGACAGGGGAGCAATTCACCCCTCCACTTT.